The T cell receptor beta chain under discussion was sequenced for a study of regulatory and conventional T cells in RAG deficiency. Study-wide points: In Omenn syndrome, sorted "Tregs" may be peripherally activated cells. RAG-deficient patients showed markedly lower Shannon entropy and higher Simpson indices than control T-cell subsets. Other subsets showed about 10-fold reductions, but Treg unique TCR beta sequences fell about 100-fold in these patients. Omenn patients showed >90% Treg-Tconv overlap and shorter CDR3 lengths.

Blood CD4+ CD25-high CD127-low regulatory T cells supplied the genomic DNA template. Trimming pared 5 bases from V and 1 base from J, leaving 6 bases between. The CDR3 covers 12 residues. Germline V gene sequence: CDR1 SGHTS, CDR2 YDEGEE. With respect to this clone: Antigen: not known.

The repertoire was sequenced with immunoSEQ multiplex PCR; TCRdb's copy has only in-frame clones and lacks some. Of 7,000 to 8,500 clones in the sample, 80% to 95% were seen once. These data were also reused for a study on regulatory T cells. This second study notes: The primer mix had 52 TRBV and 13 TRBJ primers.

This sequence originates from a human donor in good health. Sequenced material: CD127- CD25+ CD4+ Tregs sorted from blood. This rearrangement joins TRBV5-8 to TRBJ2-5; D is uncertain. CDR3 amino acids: CASSWSQETQYF. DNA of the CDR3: TGTGCCAGCAGTTGGAGCCAAGAGACCCAGTACTTC. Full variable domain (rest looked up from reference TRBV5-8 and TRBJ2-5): EAGVTQSPTHLIKTRGQQATLRCSPISGHTSVYWYQQALGLGLQFLLWYDEGEERNRGNFPPRFSGRQFPNYSSELNVNALELEDSALYLCASSWSQETQYFGPGTRLLVL.